This T cell receptor (beta chain) derives from a study of blood T cell repertoires in COVID-19 (dated by TCRdb to about 2020). In terms of the full investigation: Collaborator samples came from the United States, Italy and Spain and covered acute and convalescent phases of COVID-19. The sample metadata nearly always contained a de-identified subject ID, COVID-19 status, age in years and sex. The material from the prospective study consisted of cDNA or gDNA derived from T cells, B-cell-depleted T cells, or PBMCs. The repertoires were released in a freely available public database meant as a resource for research on the immune response to SARS-CoV-2. HLA class I and class II types, where available, came from metadata supplied by the sample provider rather than from assay-based typing. Deeply sampled blood TCRbeta repertoires from subjects exposed to, actively infected with, or recovered from COVID-19 were included in the dataset. The samples were drawn from the first 160 participants of the ongoing ImmuneRACE study and from some 1,300 subjects provided by 6 global collaborators.

TCRbeta CDR3 regions were amplified from genomic DNA using the immunoSEQ Assay, a bias-controlled multiplex PCR. As for the authors' bioinformatics: The number of nucleated cells in each sample was estimated from the amplification of reference gene primers within the assay. To quantify the absolute abundance of each unique TCRbeta CDR3 rearrangement, sequence reads were collapsed and filtered. Productive Simpson clonality was computed per sample as the square root of Simpson's diversity index over productive rearrangements. TCRdb provides this immuneACCESS table in a form limited to in-frame rearrangements. Some clones are lacking; in checked studies, under half of them reflect an unresolved V gene, and why the rest are absent is not known. The V and J calls and clone size are taken from that table; D and trimming were inferred from the DNA. Within this sample are roughly 200,000 clones, with more than 75% of them counted one time only. The ten largest clones represent around 9% of the sample.

Participants in the prospective study were enrolled through a virtual design, were aged roughly 18 to 100 years, and lived in roughly 26 United States geographic areas. Cohort assignment in the prospective study relied on participant-reported clinical history from a screening survey and a study questionnaire. Recovered participants in ImmuneRACE Cohort 3 were defined as having two consecutive negative NP/OP PCR tests, clearance from a healthcare professional, or resolution of symptoms. Each participant in the prospective study had whole blood, serum and a nasopharyngeal or oropharyngeal swab collected by mobile phlebotomists. Additional blood draws and questionnaires over an approximately 2-month period could optionally be provided by prospective study participants. Before DNA extraction, prospective study blood samples were shipped either frozen or at room temperature. On the study overall, not on this receptor specifically: The amount of clinical and demographic metadata varied by source and participant and was provided uncurated.

A remark on this clone: Its antigen specificity is not known. Per-base quality was not reported, and no clone a single base away is much larger than it.

This receptor was taken from a woman in her twenties or thirties who had recovered from COVID-19. Specimen: PBMCs or T cells enriched from blood (not recorded which).

The base sequence is TGTGCCAGCAGTCCAACAGGCGCCCTCATCGAGCAGTACTTC. Its translation is CASSPTGALIEQYF. This chain is built from TRBV2 and TRBJ2-7; a tentative D call is TRBD1 (5 bases match). The germline ends are 17 bases apart after V is trimmed by 5 bases and J by 6 bases. The CDR3 has 14 amino acids, counting the end cysteine and phenylalanine. This entry keeps only the CDR3 DNA: 42 bases, framed from base 1. Taken from the germline V gene, the CDR1 and CDR2 loops are SNHLY and FYNNEI.